This passage covers 18 T cell receptor beta chains from one sample sequenced in a study of identical twins. TCRdb recomputed calls from the 5' RACE reads with MiXCR, one row per CDR3 protein. The repertoire includes 690,000 or so distinct CDR3 sequences, roughly 8% of them detected once, and more than 0.75% sits in the top ten. These data were also filed under a second study, of yellow fever vaccine responses in identical twins.

The material sequenced was PBMCs. The receptors were sampled from a woman aged 18-35 years in good health.

This clonotype was observed at least ten times. CDR3 bases: TGCAGTGCTAGAGTGGGGGGCGCGAACACCGGGGAGCTGTTTTTT. This translates into CSARVGGANTGELFF. This chain uses TRBV20-1 with TRBJ2-2, with D possibly being TRBD1 or TRBD2 (6 bases each). This CDR3 is 15 amino acids long. V was pared by 1 base and J by 0 bases, with 9 bases between. CDR1 DFQATT and CDR2 SNEGSKA come from the germline V gene (reference sequence).

This clonotype was counted between two and nine times. J is TRBJ2-1 and V is TRBV5-6; 8 bases align to TRBD2. The CDR3 is made up of 17 amino acids. Germline-derived CDR1 and CDR2 are SGHDT and YYEEEE. With 0 bases clipped from V and 1 base from J, the junction kept 6 bases outside the gene matches. CDR3 amino acids: CASSLGGSGKSYNEQFF. Here the CDR3 DNA reads TGTGCCAGCAGCTTGGGGGGTAGCGGGAAGTCCTACAATGAGCAGTTCTTC.

This clonotype was detected only a few times. The CDR3: CASSPRERKGSQETQYF. CDR3 nucleotides: TGTGCCAGCAGCCCCCGGGAAAGGAAAGGCTCACAAGAGACCCAGTACTTC. The chain carries TRBV9 and TRBJ2-5, with TRBD2 as a possible D gene (5 bases). The CDR3 is 17 residues long. Germline CDR1 is SGDLS and CDR2 is YYNGEE. Trimming took 4 bases from V and 2 from J, leaving 21 bases between them.

This clonotype was counted between two and nine times. The chain joins TRBV4-3 to TRBJ1-5; D may be TRBD1 (5 bases). Germline assignment: CDR1 LGHNA and CDR2 YSLEER. V was trimmed by 2 bases and J by 6 bases, leaving 8 bases between them. The CDR3 has 13 amino acids. CDR3 in DNA: TGCGCCAGCAGCCAAAATACAGGTCAGCCCCAGCATTTT. Its translation is CASSQNTGQPQHF.

V usage is TRBV24-1 and J usage is TRBJ2-1; 9 bases line up with TRBD1. The CDR3 runs 18 residues. Germline V CDR1 and CDR2: KGHDR, SFDVKD. The V and J ends lost 2 bases and 4 bases, in that order; junction bases with no gene match: 11. This CDR3 reads CATSDSQAPGQGYNEQFF. The CDR3 nucleotides are TGTGCCACCAGTGATTCTCAGGCGCCGGGACAGGGTTACAATGAGCAGTTCTTC.

Many counts were recorded for this clonotype. The chain combines TRBV28 with TRBJ1-5; no clear D. There are 12 residues in the CDR3. CDR1 and CDR2 (germline): MDHEN, SYDVKM. With 4 bases removed from V and 7 bases from J, the gap between germline ends came to 8 bases. In DNA, the CDR3 is TGTGCCAGCAGTTCTCAAGAACAGCCCCAGCATTTT. Translated, it gives CASSSQEQPQHF.

This chain connects TRBV7-9 to TRBJ1-1, with 8 nucleotides matching TRBD1. Germline-derived CDR1 and CDR2 are SEHNR and FQNEAQ (reference sequence). V lost 1 base to trimming and J lost 7 bases; unmatched junction nucleotides: 8. CDR3 length: 15 amino acids. The CDR3: CASSLGLDRGYEAFF. The CDR3 region has the DNA TGTGCCAGCAGCTTAGGCTTAGACAGGGGATATGAAGCTTTCTTT.

This clonotype was detected many times. This chain links TRBV15 with TRBJ2-3; possible D gene TRBD2, 5 bases. V lost 1 base, J lost 0 bases, and 8 bases lay in between. The CDR3 has 15 amino acids. CDR1 and CDR2 from the germline V gene are LNHNV and YYDKDF (reference sequence). This CDR3 reads CATSRGETSTDTQYF. CDR3 DNA sequence: TGTGCCACCAGCAGAGGGGAGACTAGCACAGATACGCAGTATTTT.

This clonotype has a handful of counts. The genes are TRBV15 and TRBJ2-5; D gene uncertain. V was cut by 5 bases and J by 5 bases, with 12 bases left in between. This CDR3 is built from 13 residues. Germline CDR1 is LNHNV and CDR2 is YYDKDF (reference sequence). The CDR3 spells CATSQGPRETQYF. DNA for the CDR3: TGTGCCACCAGCCAAGGGCCCCGTGAGACCCAGTACTTC.

This clonotype was seen a few times. This sequence joins TRBV12-3 or TRBV12-4 and TRBJ1-4; D is perhaps TRBD1 (5 bases). Trimming left V 4 bases short and J 3 bases short, with 9 bases between. The CDR3 loop spans 14 amino acids. The CDR3 coding sequence is TGTGCCAGCAGTTCAGGGATTCCTAATGAAAAACTGTTTTTT. This translates into CASSSGIPNEKLFF.

The V and J genes are TRBV12-3 or TRBV12-4 and TRBJ2-2, with 8 bases lining up with TRBD1. V was pared by 5 bases and J by 0 bases, with 8 bases of the junction left unmatched. CDR3 length equals 17 residues. The CDR3 coding sequence is TGTGCCAGCAGTCCACGGGGACAGGTTTCGAACACCGGGGAGCTGTTTTTT. Residues: CASSPRGQVSNTGELFF.

J is TRBJ2-7 and V is TRBV12-3 or TRBV12-4; TRBD1 agrees at 10 bases. With V trimmed by 6 bases and J by 3 bases, 5 bases remained unmatched. This CDR3 has 14 residues. DNA for the CDR3: TGTGCCAGCAGCACAGGACAGGGGGTCTACGAGCAGTACTTC. It codes for CASSTGQGVYEQYF.

This clonotype was detected ten times or more. The J gene is TRBJ2-7, the V gene TRBV5-1; D possibly corresponds to TRBD1 (7 bases). The CDR3 covers 15 residues. Germline loops: CDR1 SGHRS, CDR2 YFSETQ. The V and J ends lost 2 bases and 0 bases respectively, with 12 bases between them. CDR3 DNA sequence: TGCGCCAGCAGCTTAGGAGGGGGCATCTCCTACGAGCAGTACTTC. This encodes CASSLGGGISYEQYF.

The rearrangement links TRBV11-2 to TRBJ2-7, with 7 bases that match TRBD1. Germline V CDR1 and CDR2: SGHAT, FQNNGV. This CDR3 has 19 amino acids. V lost 0 bases, J lost 1 base, and 15 bases stayed unmatched. DNA of the CDR3: TGTGCCAGCAGCTTAGATGATGAGGGGGCGCTAAGGGCTTCCTACGAGCAGTACTTC. It yields the protein CASSLDDEGALRASYEQYF.

V is TRBV20-1 and J is TRBJ1-4; D may be TRBD1 (5 bases). This CDR3 has 13 residues. In germline, CDR1 is DFQATT, CDR2 SNEGSKA (reference sequence). V lost 1 base to trimming and J lost 13 bases, with 16 bases between them. The CDR3 region is CSARGQGSGGLFF. The CDR3 DNA reads TGCAGTGCTAGAGGTCAGGGCTCGGGGGGACTGTTTTTT.

The chain joins TRBV6-2 or TRBV6-3 to TRBJ2-7, with TRBD2 matching 12 bases. The CDR3 covers 14 residues. Per germline, CDR1 MNHEY and CDR2 SVGEGT. V was clipped by 7 bases and J by 4 bases; unmatched bases: 5. The CDR3 loop is CASNPLAGGYEQYF. The CDR3 nucleotides are TGTGCCAGCAACCCTCTAGCGGGAGGGTACGAGCAGTACTTC.

This clonotype was seen a few times. V gene TRBV27 combines with J gene TRBJ2-7, with D perhaps TRBD2 (6 bases). Germline CDR1 MNHEY, CDR2 SMNVEV (reference sequence). The CDR3 loop spans 13 amino acids. Trimming took off 3 bases at V and 7 bases at J, with 13 bases between the two ends. The CDR3 reads CASSFDPGREQYF. CDR3 bases: TGTGCCAGCAGTTTCGATCCAGGGAGGGAGCAGTACTTC.

This clonotype was recorded at least ten times. The genes are TRBV12-3 or TRBV12-4 and TRBJ2-7, with D tentatively TRBD1 (5 bases). Trimming removed 8 bases from V and 3 bases from J, with 14 bases in between. The CDR3 is 13 amino acids. The CDR3 coding sequence is TGTGCCAGCGTTCGGGCCCAGGGCTACGAGCAGTACTTC. Translation: CASVRAQGYEQYF.